The source of this TCR beta chain is a study of neoadjuvant nivolumab and ipilimumab in lung cancer. The CDR3 is 14 residues long. The V gene end was trimmed by 3 bases and the J gene end by 1 base; junction bases not matched to a gene: 3. Germline CDR1 reads SGHRS; CDR2 reads YFSETQ. Some clones are missing from TCRdb's copy, which holds only in-frame ones; the method was immunoSEQ multiplex PCR. Of approximately 21,000 clones in the sample, approximately 82% were seen once. The chain has TRBV5-1 and TRBJ2-5; 7 bases line up with TRBD2. The TCR originated in an adult with non-small cell lung cancer. Sequencing used peripheral blood, obtained before neoadjuvant nivolumab, alone or with ipilimumab. For the CDR3, the DNA is TGCGCCAGCAGCTCAACGGGGGGCCAAGAGACCCAGTACTTC. Encoded protein: CASSSTGGQETQYF. The full variable domain, its missing parts supplied by reference TRBV5-1 and TRBJ2-5, is KAGVTQTPRYLIKTRGQQVTLSCSPISGHRSVSWYQQTPGQGLQFLFEYFSETQRNKGNFPGRFSGRQFSNSRSEMNVSTLELGDSALYLCASSSTGGQETQYFGPGTRLLVL.